This T cell receptor beta chain appears in the sequencing data of a study of graft-versus-host responses after intestinal transplantation (dated by TCRdb to the early 2020s). With respect to the entire study: The transplants that recipients got were multivisceral, liver-intestinal, or isolated intestinal. Samples from a few later patients were sequenced in-house on an Illumina MiSeq with MiXCR processing rather than by the commercial service. Anti-thymocyte globulin induction was given to all recipients, followed by maintenance tacrolimus and steroids for around three years. The cohort enrolled around 23 intestinal transplant recipients including one retransplant, and a few patients lacking pretransplant specimens were excluded. A peak of at least 4% donor T cells among recipient peripheral blood mononuclear cells was the definition used for donor T cell macrochimerism. Bulk TCR-beta CDR3 sequencing was used to track graft-versus-host and host-versus-graft alloreactive T cell clones in the graft, circulation and bone marrow after intestinal transplantation. Alloreactive clones were identified by sequencing pre-transplant mixed lymphocyte reaction products and comparing these products with unstimulated pre-transplant donor and recipient T cells. Study-level results and caveats: GvH clones were detected in recipient bone marrow, and some of these GvH clones were observed earlier in ileal mucosa or blood, consistent with an intestinal mucosal origin. Patients with donor T cell macrochimerism had high GvH to HvG T cell clonal ratios in their allografts. Early after transplant, peak levels of circulating GvH clones were associated with declines in HvG clones. The relatively low number and heterogeneity of intestinal transplant patients limited the conclusions.

Blood samples were collected up to 4 times in the first month after transplant and then at least monthly when available. The library was made by the immunoSEQ multiplex PCR assay. For most patients, genomic DNA was subjected to high-throughput TCR-beta CDR3 sequencing by Adaptive Biotechnologies. The original methods were these. TCR sequencing data for 15 to 20 patients were retrieved from Adaptive's ImmunoSEQ software; a few other patients were processed with MiXCR and VDJtools. Because the origin of CDR3 nucleotide sequences shared between donor and recipient could not be assigned, those sequences were removed. Alloreactive clones required at least 2-fold expansion over unstimulated cells and minimum CFSE-low frequency of 0.002% (template counts) or 0.001% (read counts). A clone was considered mappable if detected in the sequenced pre-transplant spleen, lymph node, or MLR CFSE-low populations of the donor or recipient. Cumulative frequency of alloreactive clones was calculated as a percentage of all sequences weighted by copy number. In TCRdb, the immuneACCESS table is reduced to in-frame sequences with V and J assigned. These tables do not hold every clone; where another copy was compared, an unresolved V gene accounts for under half, and the others remain unexplained. D and trimming were read from the DNA, whereas the V and J calls and clone size are those reported in that table. In all, the sample holds roughly 25,000 clones, and around 94% of those were seen once. The ten largest clones represent approximately 0.82% of the sample.

As for this clone: This clone's antigen is unknown. No much larger clonotype is one base removed from it; base qualities were not supplied.

As encoded in the germline V gene, CDR1 is MGHRA while CDR2 is YSYEKL. There are 18 amino acids in the CDR3, from cysteine to phenylalanine inclusive. The entry retains the CDR3 DNA only, 54 bases that are in frame from base 1. V is trimmed back by 6 bases and J by 7 bases, and the junction contains 18 bases that no gene match accounts for. The origin of this receptor is a human patient who received an intestinal transplant, so some T cells may come from the graft donor. The chain is assembled from TRBV4-1 and TRBJ2-1; 10 bases in between match TRBD1. This material consisted of PBMCs, taken approximately 32 days after intestinal transplant. The sequenced DNA is TGCGCCAGCAGTCCCACCTCCCCCCGGGACAGGGGAAGGAATGAGCAGTTCTTC. Its amino acids are CASSPTSPRDRGRNEQFF.